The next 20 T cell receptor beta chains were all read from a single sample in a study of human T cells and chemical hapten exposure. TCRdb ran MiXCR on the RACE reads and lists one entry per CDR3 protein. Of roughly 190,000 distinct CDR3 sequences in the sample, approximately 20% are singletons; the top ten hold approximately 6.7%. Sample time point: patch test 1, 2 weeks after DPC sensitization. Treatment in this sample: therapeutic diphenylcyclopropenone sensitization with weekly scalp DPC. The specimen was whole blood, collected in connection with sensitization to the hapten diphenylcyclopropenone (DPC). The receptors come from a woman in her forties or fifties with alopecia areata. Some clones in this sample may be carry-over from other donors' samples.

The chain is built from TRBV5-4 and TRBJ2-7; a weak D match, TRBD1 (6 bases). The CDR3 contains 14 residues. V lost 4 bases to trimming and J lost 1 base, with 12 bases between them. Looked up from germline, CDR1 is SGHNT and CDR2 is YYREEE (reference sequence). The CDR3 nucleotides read TGTGCCAGCAGCCCACGGACAGCTTCCTACGAGCAGTACTTC. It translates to CASSPRTASYEQYF.

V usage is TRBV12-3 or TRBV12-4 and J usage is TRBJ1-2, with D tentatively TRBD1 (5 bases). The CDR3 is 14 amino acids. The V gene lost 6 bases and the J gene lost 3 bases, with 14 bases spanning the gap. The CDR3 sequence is CASSAIGAHYGYTF. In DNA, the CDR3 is TGTGCCAGCAGCGCGATTGGGGCCCACTATGGCTACACCTTC.

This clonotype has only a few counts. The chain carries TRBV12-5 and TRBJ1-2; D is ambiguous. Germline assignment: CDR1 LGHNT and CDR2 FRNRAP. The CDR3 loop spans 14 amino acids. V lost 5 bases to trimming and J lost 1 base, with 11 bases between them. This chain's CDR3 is CASGPPGINYGYTF. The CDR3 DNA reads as TGTGCTAGTGGTCCGCCCGGGATTAACTATGGCTACACCTTC. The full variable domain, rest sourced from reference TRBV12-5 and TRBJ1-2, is DARVTQTPRHKVTEMGQEVTMRCQPILGHNTVFWYRQTMMQGLELLAYFRNRAPLDDSGMPKDRFSAEMPDATLATLKIQPSEPRDSAVYFCASGPPGINYGYTFGSGTRLTVV.

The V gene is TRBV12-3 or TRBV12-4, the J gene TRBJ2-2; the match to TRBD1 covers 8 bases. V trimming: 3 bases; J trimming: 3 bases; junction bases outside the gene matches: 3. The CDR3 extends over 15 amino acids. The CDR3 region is CASSLAGGHTGELFF. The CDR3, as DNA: TGTGCCAGCAGTTTGGCAGGGGGCCACACCGGGGAGCTGTTTTTT.

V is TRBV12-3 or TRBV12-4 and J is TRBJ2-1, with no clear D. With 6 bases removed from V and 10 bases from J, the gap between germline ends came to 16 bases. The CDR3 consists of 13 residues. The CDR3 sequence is CASRRDWQGEQFF. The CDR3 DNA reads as TGTGCCAGCAGGCGAGACTGGCAAGGCGAGCAGTTCTTC.

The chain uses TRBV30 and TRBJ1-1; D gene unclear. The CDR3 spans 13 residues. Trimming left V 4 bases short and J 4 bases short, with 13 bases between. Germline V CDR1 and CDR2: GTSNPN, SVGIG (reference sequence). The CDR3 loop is CAWNPGPATEAFF. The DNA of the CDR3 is TGTGCCTGGAATCCGGGCCCAGCCACTGAAGCTTTCTTT.

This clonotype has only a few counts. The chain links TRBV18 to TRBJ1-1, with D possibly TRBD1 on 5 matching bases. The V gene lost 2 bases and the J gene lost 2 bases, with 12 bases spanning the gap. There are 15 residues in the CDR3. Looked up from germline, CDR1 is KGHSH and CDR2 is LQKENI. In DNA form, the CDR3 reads TGTGCCAGCTCACCAGGGGCAGGAACCAACACTGAAGCTTTCTTT. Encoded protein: CASSPGAGTNTEAFF.

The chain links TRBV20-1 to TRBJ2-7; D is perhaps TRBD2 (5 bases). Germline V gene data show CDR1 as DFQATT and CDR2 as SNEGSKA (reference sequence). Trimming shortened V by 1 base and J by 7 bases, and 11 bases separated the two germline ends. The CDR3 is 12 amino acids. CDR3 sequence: CSARAPGREQYF. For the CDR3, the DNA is TGCAGTGCTAGAGCCCCGGGAAGGGAGCAGTACTTC.

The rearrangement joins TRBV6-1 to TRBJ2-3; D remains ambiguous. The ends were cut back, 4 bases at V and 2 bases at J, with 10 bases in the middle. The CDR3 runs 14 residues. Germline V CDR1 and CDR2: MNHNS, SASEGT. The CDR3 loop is CASSVTLPTDTQYF. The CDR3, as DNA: TGTGCCAGCAGTGTTACCTTACCCACAGATACGCAGTATTTT.

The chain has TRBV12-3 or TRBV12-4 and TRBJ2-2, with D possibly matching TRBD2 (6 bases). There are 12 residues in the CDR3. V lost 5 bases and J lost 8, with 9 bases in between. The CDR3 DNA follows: TGTGCCAGCAGTCTGACTAGAGGGGAGCTGTTTTTT. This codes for CASSLTRGELFF.

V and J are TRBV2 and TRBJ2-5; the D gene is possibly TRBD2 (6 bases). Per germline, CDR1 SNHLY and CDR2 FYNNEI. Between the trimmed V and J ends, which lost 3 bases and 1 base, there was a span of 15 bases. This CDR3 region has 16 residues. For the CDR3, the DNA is TGTGCCAGCAGTGATCCGACGCGGGGAGGCCAAGAGACCCAGTACTTC. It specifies CASSDPTRGGQETQYF.

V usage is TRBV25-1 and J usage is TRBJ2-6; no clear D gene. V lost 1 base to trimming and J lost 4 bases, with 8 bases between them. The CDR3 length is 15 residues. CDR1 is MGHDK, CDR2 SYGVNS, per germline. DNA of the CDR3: TGTGCCAGCAGTGAATCCCGCGCAGGGGCCAACGTCCTGACTTTC. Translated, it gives CASSESRAGANVLTF.

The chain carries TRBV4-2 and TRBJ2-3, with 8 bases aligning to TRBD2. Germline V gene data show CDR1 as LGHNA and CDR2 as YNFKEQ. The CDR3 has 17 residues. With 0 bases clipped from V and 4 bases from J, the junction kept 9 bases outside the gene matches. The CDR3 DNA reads TGTGCCAGCAGCCAAGAGCCCGGCGGGAGGATCGCAGATACGCAGTATTTT. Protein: CASSQEPGGRIADTQYF.

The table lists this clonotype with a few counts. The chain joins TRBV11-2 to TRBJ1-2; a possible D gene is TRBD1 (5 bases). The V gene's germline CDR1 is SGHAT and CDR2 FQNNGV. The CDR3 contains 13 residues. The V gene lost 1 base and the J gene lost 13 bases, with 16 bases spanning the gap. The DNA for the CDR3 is TGTGCCAGCAGCTTAGGCGGCAGGGATTTCACCACCTTC. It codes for CASSLGGRDFTTF.

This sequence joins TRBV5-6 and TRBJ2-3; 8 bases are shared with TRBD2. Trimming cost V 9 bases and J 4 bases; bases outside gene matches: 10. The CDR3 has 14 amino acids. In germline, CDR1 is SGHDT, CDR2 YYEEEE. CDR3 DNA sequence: TGTGCCACCCATGGAGCGGGAGTGTCAGATACGCAGTATTTT. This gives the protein CATHGAGVSDTQYF.

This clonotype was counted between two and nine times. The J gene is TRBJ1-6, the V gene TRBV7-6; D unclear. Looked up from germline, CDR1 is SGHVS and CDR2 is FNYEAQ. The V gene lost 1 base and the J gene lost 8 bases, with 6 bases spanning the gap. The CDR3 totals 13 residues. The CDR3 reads CASSLELDSPLHF. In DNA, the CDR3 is TGTGCCAGCAGCTTAGAGCTGGATTCACCCCTCCACTTT.

The CDR3 spells CSVSSGTNTGELFF. CDR3 sequence (DNA): TGCAGCGTTTCAAGCGGGACGAACACCGGGGAGCTGTTTTTT. The chain combines TRBV29-1 with TRBJ2-2; 7 bases agree with TRBD2. CDR1 is SQVTM, CDR2 ANQGSEA, per germline. Trimming removed 5 bases from V and 0 bases from J; junction bases left unmatched: 3. This CDR3 has 14 amino acids.

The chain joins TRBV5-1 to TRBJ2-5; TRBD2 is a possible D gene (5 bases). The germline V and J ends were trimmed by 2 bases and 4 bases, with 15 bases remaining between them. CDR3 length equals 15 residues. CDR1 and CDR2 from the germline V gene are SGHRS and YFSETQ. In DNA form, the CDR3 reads TGCGCCAGCAGCTTCAGCGGTAGTGTTCGAGAGACCCAGTACTTC. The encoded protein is CASSFSGSVRETQYF.

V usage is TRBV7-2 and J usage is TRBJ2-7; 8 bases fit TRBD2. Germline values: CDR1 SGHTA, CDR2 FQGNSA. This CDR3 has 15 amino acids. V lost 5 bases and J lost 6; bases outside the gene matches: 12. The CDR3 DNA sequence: TGTGCCAGCAGCCTCAGCGGGGGCCCGTTATTCGAGCAGTACTTC. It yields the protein CASSLSGGPLFEQYF.

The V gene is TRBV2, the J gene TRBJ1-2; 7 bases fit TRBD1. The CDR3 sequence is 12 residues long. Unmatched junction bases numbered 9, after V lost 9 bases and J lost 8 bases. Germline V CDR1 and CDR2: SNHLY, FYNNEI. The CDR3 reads CARQGLKDGYTF. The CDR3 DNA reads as TGTGCCAGACAGGGGCTAAAGGACGGCTACACCTTC.